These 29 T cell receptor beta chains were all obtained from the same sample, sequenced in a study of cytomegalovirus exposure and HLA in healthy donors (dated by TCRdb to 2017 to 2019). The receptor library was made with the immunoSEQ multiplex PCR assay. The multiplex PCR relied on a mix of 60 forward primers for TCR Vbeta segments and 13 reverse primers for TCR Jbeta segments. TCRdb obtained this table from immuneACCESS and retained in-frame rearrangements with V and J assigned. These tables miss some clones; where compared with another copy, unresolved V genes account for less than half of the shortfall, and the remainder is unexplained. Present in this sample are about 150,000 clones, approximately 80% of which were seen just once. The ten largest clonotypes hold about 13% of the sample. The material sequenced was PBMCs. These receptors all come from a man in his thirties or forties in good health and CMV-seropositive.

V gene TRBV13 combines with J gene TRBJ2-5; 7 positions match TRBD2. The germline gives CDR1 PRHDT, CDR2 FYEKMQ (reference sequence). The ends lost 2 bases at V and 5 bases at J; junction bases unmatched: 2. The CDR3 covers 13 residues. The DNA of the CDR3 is TGTGCCAGCAGCTTAAAAGCGGGGGAGACCCAGTACTTC. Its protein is CASSLKAGETQYF.

In DNA, the CDR3 is TGCGCCAGCAGCCCGACGCTTGCGGATAACACCGGGGAGCTGTTTTTT. It yields the protein CASSPTLADNTGELFF. This sequence joins TRBV5-1 and TRBJ2-2, with no clear D. V shed 4 bases and J shed 2 bases, with 15 bases lying between them. Looked up from germline, CDR1 is SGHRS and CDR2 is YFSETQ. The CDR3 has 16 amino acids.

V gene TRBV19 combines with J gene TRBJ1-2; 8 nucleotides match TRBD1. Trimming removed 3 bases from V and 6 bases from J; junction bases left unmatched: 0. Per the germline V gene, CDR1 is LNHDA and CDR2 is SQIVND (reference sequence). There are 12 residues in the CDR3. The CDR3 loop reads CASSMDRDGYTF. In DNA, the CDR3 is TGTGCCAGTAGTATGGACAGGGATGGCTACACCTTC.

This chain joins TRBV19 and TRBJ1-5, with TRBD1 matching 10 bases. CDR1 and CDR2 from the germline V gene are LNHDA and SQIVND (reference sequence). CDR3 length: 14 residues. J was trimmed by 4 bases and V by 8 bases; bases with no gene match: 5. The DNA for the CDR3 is TGTGCCAGTCGACAGGGGGCTATAAATCAGCCCCAGCATTTT. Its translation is CASRQGAINQPQHF. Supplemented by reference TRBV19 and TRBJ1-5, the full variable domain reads DGGITQSPKYLFRKEGQNVTLSCEQNLNHDAMYWYRQDPGQGLRLIYYSQIVNDFQKGDIAEGYSVSREKKESFPLTVTSAQKNPTAFYLCASRQGAINQPQHFGDGTRLSIL.

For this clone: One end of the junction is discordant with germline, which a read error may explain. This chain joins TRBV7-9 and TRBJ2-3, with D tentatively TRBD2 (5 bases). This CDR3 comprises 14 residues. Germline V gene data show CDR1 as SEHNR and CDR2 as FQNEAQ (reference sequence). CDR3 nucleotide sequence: TGTTCCAGCAGCTCGCCTAGCAGAACAGATACGCAGTATTTT. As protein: CSSSSPSRTDTQYF.

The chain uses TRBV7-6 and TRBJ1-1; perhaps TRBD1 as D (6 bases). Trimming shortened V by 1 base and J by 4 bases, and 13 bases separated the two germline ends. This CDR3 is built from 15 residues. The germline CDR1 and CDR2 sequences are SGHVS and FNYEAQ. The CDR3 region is CASSLGDTAGTEAFF. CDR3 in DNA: TGTGCCAGCAGCTTAGGGGACACCGCAGGCACTGAAGCTTTCTTT. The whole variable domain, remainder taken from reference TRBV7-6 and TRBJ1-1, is GAGVSQSPRYKVTKRGQDVALRCDPISGHVSLYWYRQALGQGPEFLTYFNYEAQQDKSGLPNDRFSAERPEGSISTLTIQRTEQRDSAMYRCASSLGDTAGTEAFFGQGTRLTVV.

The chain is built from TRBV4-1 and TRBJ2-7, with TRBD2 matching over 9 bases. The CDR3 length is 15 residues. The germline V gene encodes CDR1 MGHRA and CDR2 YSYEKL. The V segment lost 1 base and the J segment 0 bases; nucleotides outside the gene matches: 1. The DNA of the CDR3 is TGCGCCAGCAGCCAAGTTAGCGGGAGCTCCTACGAGCAGTACTTC. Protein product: CASSQVSGSSYEQYF.

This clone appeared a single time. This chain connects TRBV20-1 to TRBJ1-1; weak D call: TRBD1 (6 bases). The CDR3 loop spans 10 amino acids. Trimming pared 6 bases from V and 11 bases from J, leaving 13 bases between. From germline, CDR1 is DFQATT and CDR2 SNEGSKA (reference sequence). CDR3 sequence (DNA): TGCAGTGCGACCGACCAGGGGGCTTTCTTT. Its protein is CSATDQGAFF.

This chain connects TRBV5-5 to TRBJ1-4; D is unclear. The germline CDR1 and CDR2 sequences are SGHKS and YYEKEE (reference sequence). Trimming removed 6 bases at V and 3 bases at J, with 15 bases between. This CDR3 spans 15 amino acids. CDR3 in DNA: TGTGCCAGCACCCCGCACGGGAATCCTAATGAAAAACTGTTTTTT. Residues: CASTPHGNPNEKLFF.

The CDR3: CASSPGTLGVGGIEQYF. CDR3 DNA sequence: TGCGCCAGCAGCCCGGGGACACTAGGCGTCGGTGGTATCGAGCAGTACTTC. This sequence joins TRBV5-1 and TRBJ2-7; D possibly corresponds to TRBD1 (6 bases). The length of the CDR3 is 17 residues. V was pared by 4 bases and J by 6 bases, with 26 bases between. The germline gives CDR1 SGHRS, CDR2 YFSETQ.

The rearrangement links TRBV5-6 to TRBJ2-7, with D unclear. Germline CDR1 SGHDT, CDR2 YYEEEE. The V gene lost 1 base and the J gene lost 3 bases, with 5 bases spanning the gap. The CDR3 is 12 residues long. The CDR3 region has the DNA TGTGCCAGCAGCTTGACTCGCTACGAGCAGTACTTC. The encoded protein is CASSLTRYEQYF.

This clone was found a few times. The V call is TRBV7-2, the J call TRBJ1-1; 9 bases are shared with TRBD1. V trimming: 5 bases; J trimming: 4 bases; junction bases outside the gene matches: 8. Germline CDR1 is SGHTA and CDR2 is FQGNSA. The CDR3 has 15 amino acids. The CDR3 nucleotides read TGTGCCAGCAGCACATACAGGGGGCCAGGCACTGAAGCTTTCTTT. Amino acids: CASSTYRGPGTEAFF.

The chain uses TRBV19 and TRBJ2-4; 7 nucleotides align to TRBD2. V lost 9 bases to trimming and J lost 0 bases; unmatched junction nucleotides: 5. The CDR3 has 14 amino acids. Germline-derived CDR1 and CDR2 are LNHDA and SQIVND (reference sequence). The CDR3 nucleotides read TGTGCCAGCACGGGGGGAATAGCCAAAAACATTCAGTACTTC. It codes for CASTGGIAKNIQYF.

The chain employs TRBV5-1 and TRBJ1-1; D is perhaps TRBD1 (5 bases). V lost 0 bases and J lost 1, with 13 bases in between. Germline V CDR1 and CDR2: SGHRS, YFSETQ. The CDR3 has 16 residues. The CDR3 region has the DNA TGCGCCAGCAGCTTGGTGGGATCGACAGAGAACACTGAAGCTTTCTTT. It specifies CASSLVGSTENTEAFF. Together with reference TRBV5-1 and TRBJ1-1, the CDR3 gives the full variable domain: KAGVTQTPRYLIKTRGQQVTLSCSPISGHRSVSWYQQTPGQGLQFLFEYFSETQRNKGNFPGRFSGRQFSNSRSEMNVSTLELGDSALYLCASSLVGSTENTEAFFGQGTRLTVV.

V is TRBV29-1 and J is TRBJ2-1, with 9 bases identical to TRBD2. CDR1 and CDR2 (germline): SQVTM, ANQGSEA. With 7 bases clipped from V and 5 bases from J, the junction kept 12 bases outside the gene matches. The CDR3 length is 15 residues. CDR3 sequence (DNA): TGCAGCGCCCAAGTCGGGCTAGCGGGAAACAATGAGCAGTTCTTC. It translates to CSAQVGLAGNNEQFF.

The CDR3 DNA sequence: TGCGCCAGCAGCCAAGACAGGGCGACAGATACGCAGTATTTT. Translating gives CASSQDRATDTQYF. The chain carries TRBV4-1 and TRBJ2-3; tentatively, D is TRBD1 (5 bases). The CDR3 has 14 residues. Germline CDR1 MGHRA, CDR2 YSYEKL. V lost 0 bases, J lost 3 bases, and 7 bases lay in between.

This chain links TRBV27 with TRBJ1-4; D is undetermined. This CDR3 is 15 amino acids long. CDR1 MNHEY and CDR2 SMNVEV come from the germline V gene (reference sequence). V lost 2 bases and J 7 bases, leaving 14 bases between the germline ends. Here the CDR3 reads CASSLVGGLGEKLFF. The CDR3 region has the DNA TGTGCCAGCAGTTTAGTCGGCGGGCTTGGTGAAAAACTGTTTTTT.

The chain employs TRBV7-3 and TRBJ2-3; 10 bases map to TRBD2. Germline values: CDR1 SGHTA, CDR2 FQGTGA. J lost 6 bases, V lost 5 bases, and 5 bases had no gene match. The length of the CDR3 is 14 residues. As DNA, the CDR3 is TGTGCCAGCAGCATGCTAGCGGGAGACGATACGCAGTATTTT. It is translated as CASSMLAGDDTQYF.

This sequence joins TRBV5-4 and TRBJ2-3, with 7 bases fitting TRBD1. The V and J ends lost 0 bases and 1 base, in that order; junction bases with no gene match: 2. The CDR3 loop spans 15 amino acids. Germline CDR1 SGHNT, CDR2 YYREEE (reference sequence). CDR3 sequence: CASSLVGGGTDTQYF. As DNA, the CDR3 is TGTGCCAGCAGCTTGGTAGGGGGCGGCACAGATACGCAGTATTTT.

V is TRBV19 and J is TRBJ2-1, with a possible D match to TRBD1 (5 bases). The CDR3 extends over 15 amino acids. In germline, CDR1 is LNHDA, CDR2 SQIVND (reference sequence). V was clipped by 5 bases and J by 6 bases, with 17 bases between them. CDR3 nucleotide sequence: TGTGCCAGTAGTCTTCCGGCGAACAGGTTCAATGAGCAGTTCTTC. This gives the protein CASSLPANRFNEQFF.

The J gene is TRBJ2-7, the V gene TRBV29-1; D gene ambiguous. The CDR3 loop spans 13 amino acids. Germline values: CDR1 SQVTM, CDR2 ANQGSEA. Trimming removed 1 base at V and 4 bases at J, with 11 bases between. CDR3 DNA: TGCAGCGTTGAAGGTGGCGGCGTATACGAGCAGTACTTC. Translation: CSVEGGGVYEQYF.

The CDR3 DNA follows: TGTGCCAGCAGTTACGGACTAGCTGTTCAAGAGACCCAGTACTTC. Encoded protein: CASSYGLAVQETQYF. The V and J genes are TRBV6-5 and TRBJ2-5, with 8 bases lining up with TRBD2. Germline CDR1 and CDR2: MNHEY and SVGAGI. V trimming: 2 bases; J trimming: 2 bases; junction bases outside the gene matches: 4. The CDR3 spans 15 residues.

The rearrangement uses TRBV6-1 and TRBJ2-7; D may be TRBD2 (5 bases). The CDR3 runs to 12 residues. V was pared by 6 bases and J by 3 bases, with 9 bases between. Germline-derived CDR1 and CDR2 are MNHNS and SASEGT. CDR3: CASSTSRYEQYF. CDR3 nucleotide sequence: TGTGCCAGCAGCACTAGTCGCTACGAGCAGTACTTC.

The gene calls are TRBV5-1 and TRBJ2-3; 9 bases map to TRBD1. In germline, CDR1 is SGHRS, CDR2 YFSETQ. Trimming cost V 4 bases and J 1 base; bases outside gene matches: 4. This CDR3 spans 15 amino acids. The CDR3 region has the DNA TGCGCCAGCAGCCCGGGACAGGGAGGCACAGATACGCAGTATTTT. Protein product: CASSPGQGGTDTQYF.

This chain's CDR3 is CASSLALAGLLMETQYF. DNA of the CDR3: TGTGCCAGCAGCTTAGCGCTTGCAGGGCTATTAATGGAGACCCAGTACTTC. The chain combines TRBV7-9 with TRBJ2-5; D perhaps matches TRBD1 (5 bases). CDR3 length: 17 amino acids. Between the trimmed V and J ends, which lost 0 bases and 5 bases, there was a span of 19 bases. Germline loops: CDR1 SEHNR, CDR2 FQNEAQ (reference sequence).

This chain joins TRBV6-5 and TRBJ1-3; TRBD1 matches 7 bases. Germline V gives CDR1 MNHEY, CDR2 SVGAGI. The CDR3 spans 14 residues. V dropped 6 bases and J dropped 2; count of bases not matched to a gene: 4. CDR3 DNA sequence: TGTGCCAGCAGCCTTGACAGGGCTGGAAACACCATATATTTT. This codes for CASSLDRAGNTIYF.

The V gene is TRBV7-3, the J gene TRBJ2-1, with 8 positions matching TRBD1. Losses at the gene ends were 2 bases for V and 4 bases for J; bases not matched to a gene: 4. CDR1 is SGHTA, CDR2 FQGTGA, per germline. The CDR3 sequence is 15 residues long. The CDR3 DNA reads TGTGCCAGCAGCTTAGCGACAGGGGCGTACAATGAGCAGTTCTTC. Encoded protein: CASSLATGAYNEQFF.

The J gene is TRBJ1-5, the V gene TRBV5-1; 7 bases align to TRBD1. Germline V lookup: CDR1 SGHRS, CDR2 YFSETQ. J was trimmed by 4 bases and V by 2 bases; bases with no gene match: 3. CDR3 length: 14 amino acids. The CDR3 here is CASSLTGANQPQHF. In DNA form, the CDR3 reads TGCGCCAGCAGCTTAACAGGGGCTAATCAGCCCCAGCATTTT. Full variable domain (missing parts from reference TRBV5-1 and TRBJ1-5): KAGVTQTPRYLIKTRGQQVTLSCSPISGHRSVSWYQQTPGQGLQFLFEYFSETQRNKGNFPGRFSGRQFSNSRSEMNVSTLELGDSALYLCASSLTGANQPQHFGDGTRLSIL.

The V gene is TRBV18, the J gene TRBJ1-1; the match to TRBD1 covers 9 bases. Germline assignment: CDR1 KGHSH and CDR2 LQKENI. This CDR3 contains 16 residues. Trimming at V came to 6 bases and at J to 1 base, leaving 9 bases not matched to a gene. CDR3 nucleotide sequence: TGTGCCAGCTCGGGCGGGACAGGGTCGCAGAACACTGAAGCTTTCTTT. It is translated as CASSGGTGSQNTEAFF.